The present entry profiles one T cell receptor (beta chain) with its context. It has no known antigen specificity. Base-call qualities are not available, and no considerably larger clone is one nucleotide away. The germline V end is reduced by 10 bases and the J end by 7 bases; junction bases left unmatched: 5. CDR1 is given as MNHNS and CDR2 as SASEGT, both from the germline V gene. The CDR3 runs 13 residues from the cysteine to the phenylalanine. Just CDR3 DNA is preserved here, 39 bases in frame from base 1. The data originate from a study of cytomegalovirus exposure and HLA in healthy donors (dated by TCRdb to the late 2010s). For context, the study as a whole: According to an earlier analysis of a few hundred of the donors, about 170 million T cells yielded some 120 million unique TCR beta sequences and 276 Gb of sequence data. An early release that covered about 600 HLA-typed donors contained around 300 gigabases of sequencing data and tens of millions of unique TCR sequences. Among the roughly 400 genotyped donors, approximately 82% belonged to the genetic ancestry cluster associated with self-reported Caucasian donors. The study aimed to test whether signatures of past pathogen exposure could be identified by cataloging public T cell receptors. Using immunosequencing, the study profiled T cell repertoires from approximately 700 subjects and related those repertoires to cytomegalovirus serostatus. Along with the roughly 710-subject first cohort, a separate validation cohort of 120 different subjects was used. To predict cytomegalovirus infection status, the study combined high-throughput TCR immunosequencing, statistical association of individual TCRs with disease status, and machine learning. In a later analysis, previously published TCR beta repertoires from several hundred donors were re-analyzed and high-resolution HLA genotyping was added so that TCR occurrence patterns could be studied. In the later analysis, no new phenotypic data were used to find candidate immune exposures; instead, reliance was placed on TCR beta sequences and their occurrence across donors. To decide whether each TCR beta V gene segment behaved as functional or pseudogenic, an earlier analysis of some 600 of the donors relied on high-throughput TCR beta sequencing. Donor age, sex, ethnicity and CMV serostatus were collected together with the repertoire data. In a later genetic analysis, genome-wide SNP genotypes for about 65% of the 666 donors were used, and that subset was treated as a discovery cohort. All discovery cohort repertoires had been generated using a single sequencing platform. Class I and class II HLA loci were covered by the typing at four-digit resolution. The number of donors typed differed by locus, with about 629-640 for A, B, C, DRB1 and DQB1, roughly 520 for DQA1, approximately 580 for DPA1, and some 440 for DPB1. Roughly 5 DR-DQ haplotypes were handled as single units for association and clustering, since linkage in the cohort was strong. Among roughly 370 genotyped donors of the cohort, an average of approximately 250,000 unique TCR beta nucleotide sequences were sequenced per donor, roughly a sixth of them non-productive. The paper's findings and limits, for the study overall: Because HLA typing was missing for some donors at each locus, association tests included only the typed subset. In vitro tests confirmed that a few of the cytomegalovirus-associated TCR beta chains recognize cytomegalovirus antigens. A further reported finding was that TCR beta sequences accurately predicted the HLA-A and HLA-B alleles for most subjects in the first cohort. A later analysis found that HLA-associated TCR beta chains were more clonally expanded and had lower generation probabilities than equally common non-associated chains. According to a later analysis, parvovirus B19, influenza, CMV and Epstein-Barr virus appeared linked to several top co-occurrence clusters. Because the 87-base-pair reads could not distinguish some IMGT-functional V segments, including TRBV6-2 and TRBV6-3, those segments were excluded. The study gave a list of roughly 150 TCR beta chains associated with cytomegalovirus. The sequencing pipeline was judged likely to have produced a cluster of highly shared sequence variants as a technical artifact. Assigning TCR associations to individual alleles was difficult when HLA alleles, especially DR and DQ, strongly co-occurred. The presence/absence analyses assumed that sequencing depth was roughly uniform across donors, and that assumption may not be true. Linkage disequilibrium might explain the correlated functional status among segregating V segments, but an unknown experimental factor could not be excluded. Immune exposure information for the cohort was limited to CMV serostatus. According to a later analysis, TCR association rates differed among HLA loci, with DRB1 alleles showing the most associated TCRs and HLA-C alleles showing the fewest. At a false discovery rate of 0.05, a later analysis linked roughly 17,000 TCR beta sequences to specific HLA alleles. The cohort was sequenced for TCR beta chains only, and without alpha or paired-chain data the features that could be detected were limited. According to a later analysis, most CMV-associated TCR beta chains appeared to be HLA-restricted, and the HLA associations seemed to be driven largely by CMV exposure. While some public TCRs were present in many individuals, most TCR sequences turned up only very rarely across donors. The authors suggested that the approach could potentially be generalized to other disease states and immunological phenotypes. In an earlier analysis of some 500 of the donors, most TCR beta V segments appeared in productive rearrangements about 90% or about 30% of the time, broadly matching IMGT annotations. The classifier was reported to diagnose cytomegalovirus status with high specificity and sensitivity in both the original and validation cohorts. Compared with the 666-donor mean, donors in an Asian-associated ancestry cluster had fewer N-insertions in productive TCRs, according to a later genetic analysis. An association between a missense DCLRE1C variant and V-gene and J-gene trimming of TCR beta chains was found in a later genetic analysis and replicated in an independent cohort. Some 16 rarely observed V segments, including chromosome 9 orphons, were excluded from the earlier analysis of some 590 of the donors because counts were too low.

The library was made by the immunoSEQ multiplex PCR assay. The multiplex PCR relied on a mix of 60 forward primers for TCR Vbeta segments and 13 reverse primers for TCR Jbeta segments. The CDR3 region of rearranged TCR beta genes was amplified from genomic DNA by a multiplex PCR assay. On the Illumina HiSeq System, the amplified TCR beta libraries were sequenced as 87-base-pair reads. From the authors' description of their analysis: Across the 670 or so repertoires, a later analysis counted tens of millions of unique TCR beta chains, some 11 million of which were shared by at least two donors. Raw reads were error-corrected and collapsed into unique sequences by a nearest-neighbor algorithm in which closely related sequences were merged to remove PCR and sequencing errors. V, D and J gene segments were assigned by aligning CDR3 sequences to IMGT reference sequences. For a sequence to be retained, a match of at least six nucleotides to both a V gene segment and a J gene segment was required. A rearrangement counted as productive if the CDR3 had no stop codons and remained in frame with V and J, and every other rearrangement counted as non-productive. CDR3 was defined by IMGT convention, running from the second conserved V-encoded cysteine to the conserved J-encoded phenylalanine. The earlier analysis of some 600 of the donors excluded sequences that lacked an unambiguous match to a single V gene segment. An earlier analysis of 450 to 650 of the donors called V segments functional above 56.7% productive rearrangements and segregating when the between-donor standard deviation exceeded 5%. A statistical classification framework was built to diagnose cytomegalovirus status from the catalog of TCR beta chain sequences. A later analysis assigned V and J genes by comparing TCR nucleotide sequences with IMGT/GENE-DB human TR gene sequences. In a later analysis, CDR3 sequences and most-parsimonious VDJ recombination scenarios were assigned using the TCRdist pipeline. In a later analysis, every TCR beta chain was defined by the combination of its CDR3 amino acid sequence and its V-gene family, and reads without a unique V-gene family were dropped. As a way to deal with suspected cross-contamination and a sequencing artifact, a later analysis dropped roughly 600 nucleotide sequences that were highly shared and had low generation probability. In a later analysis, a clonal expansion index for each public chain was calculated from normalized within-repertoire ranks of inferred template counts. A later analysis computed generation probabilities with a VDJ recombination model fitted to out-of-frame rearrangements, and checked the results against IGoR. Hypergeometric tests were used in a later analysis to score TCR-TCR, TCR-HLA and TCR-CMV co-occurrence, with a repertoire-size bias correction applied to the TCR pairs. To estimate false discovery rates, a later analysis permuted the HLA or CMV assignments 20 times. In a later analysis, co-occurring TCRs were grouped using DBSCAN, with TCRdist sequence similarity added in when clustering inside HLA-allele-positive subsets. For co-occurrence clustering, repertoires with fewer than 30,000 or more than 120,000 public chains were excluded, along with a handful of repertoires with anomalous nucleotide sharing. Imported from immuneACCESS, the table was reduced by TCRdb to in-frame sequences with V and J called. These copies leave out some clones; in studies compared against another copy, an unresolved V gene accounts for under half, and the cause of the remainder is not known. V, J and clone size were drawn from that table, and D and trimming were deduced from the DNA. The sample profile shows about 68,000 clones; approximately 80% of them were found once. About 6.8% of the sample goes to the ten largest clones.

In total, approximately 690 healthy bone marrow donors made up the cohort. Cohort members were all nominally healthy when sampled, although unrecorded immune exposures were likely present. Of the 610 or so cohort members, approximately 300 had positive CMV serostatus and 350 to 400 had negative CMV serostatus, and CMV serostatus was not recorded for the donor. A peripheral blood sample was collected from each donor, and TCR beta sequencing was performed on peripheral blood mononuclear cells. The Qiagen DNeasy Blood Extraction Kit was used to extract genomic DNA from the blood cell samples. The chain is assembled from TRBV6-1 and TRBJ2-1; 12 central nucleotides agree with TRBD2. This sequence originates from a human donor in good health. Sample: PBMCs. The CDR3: CATKLAGGNEQFF. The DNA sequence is TGTGCCACCAAACTAGCGGGGGGTAATGAGCAGTTCTTC.